This TCR beta chain was identified in a study of blood T cell repertoires in COVID-19. Authors' processing steps: The authors estimated nucleated cell counts from reference gene primer amplification. The assay was immunoSEQ multiplex PCR, and TCRdb's table has in-frame clones only and misses some. V and J calls and clone size are copied from that table; D and trimming were computed from the DNA. Of roughly 160,000 clones listed, less than 85% are singletons. Per germline, CDR1 LGHNT and CDR2 FRNRAP. With V trimmed by 4 bases and J by 3 bases, 9 bases remained unmatched. The CDR3 is 15 residues long. Cohorts were determined from participant-reported clinical history.

The rearrangement links TRBV12-5 to TRBJ2-7; 7 nucleotides align to TRBD2. This clonotype originated in a man in his 60s who had recovered from COVID-19. What was sequenced was PBMCs or T cells enriched from blood (not recorded which). The CDR3 loop is CASGSVTGTIYEQYF. Written as DNA, the CDR3 is TGTGCTAGTGGTTCAGTGACCGGGACTATCTACGAGCAGTACTTC.